This T cell receptor (beta chain) was obtained from a study of cytomegalovirus exposure and HLA in healthy donors. In the case of this clone: Its target is not known.

The study, taken as a whole, reports: Links to common viral pathogens appeared, in a later analysis, for several of the most significant clusters.

Whereas donors were nominally healthy upon sampling, unrecorded immune exposures were probable. PCR involved 60 Vbeta and 13 Jbeta primers. Assay: immunoSEQ multiplex PCR; the TCRdb copy retains only in-frame clones and omits some. The sample includes 90,000 to 100,000 clones, roughly 76% of them seen just once. Deletions cut 1 base from V and 6 bases from J, with 7 bases between. Looked up from germline, CDR1 is SGHAT and CDR2 is FQNNGV. CDR3 length: 12 residues. J is TRBJ2-7 and V is TRBV11-2, with a weak D call TRBD1 (5 bases). The TCR was taken from a middle-aged man in good health and CMV-seronegative. Sequenced: PBMCs. In nucleotides, the CDR3 is TGTGCCAGCAGCTTAGGGGGCGGCGAGCAGTACTTC. Protein sequence: CASSLGGGEQYF.